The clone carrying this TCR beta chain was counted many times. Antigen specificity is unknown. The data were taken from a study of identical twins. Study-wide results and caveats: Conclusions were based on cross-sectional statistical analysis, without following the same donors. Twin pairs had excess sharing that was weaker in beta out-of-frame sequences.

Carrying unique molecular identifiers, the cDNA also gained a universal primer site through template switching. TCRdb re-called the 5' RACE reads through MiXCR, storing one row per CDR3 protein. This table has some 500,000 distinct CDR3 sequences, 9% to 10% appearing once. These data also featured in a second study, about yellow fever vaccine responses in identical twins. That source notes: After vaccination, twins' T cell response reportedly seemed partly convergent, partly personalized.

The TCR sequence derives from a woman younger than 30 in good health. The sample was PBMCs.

The CDR3 loop is CASSQTTPGNYGYTF. The CDR3 DNA is TGTGCCAGCAGCCAGACTACCCCAGGGAACTATGGCTACACCTTC. The genes are TRBV12-3 or TRBV12-4 and TRBJ1-2; possible D gene TRBD1, 5 bases. Trimming removed 6 bases from V and 2 bases from J, with 16 bases in between. The CDR3 spans 15 residues.